This T cell receptor beta chain came from a study of T cell responses to AZD1222 COVID-19 vaccine. The protocol was immunoSEQ multiplex PCR, while the TCRdb copy is restricted to in-frame clones and leaves out a portion. Here the sample spans about 110,000 clones, 70% to 90% being singletons. V was trimmed by 5 bases and J by 0 bases, leaving 10 bases between them. The CDR3 has 15 amino acids. Germline V gene sequence: CDR1 SEHNR, CDR2 FQNEAQ (reference sequence). About this clone: No antigen is known for it.

Findings and caveats of the study: Donors skewed white British and female; clonal diversity was possibly underestimated. Vaccination with two AZD1222 doses was followed by a rise in Spike-specific TCR breadth and depth. Unmutated variant regions are reportedly the target of nearly half of TCRs that are spike-specific. Seropositive at baseline were only a handful of AZD1222 recipients.

This receptor was obtained from an adult in good health. The starting material was peripheral blood, obtained on day 0 of AZD1222 vaccination. V gene TRBV7-9 combines with J gene TRBJ2-2, with D perhaps matching TRBD2 (6 bases). The CDR3 reads CASSTRRANTGELFF. CDR3 nucleotides: TGTGCCAGCAGCACTCGGAGGGCGAACACCGGGGAGCTGTTTTTT.